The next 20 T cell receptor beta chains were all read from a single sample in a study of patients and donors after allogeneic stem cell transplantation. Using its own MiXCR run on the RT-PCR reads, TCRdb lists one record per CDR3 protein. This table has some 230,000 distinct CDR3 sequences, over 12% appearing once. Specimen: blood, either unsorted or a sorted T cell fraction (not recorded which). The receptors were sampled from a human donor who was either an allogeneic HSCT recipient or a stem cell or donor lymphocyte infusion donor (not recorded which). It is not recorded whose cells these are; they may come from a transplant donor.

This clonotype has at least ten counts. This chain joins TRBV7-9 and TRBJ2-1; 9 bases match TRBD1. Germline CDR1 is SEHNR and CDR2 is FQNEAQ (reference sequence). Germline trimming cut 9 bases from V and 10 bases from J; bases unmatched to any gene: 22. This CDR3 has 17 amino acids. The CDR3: CASASNSWGQGVVEQFF. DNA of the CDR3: TGTGCCAGTGCCTCTAACTCGTGGGGACAGGGCGTCGTAGAGCAGTTCTTC.

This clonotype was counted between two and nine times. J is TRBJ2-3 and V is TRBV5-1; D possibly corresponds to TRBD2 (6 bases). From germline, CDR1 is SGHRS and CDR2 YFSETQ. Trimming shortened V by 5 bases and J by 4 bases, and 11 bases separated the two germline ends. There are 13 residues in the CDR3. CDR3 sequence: CASREGLADTQYF. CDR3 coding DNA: TGCGCCAGCAGGGAGGGCCTTGCAGATACGCAGTATTTT.

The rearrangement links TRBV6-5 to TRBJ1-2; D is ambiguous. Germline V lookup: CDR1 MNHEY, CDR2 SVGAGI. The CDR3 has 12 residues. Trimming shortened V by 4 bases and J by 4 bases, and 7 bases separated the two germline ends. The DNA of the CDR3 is TGTGCCAGCAGTTCCGTCCGCTATGGCTACACCTTC. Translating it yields CASSSVRYGYTF.

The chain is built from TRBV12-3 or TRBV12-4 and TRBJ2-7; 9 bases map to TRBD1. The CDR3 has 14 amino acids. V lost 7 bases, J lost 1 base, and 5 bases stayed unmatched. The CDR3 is CASTPGQGSYEQYF. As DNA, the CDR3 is TGTGCCAGCACCCCGGGACAGGGATCCTACGAGCAGTACTTC.

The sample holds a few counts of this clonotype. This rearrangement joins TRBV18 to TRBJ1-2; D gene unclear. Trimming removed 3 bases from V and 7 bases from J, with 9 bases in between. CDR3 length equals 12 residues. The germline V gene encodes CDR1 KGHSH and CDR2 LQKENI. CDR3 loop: CASSPVGRGYTF. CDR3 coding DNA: TGTGCCAGCTCACCCGTCGGTCGTGGCTACACCTTC. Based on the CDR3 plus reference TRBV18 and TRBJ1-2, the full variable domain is NAGVMQNPRHLVRRRGQEARLRCSPMKGHSHVYWYRQLPEEGLKFMVYLQKENIIDESGMPKERFSAEFPKEGPSILRIQQVVRGDSAAYFCASSPVGRGYTFGSGTRLTVV.

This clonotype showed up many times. The CDR3 DNA is TGTGCCAGCAGTTTCTCCCCGGGCACTGAAGCTTTCTTT. Its protein product is CASSFSPGTEAFF. This chain links TRBV27 with TRBJ1-1; D not resolved. Trimming left V 3 bases short and J 4 bases short, with 9 bases between. The CDR3 extends over 13 amino acids. CDR1 is MNHEY, CDR2 SMNVEV, per germline (reference sequence).

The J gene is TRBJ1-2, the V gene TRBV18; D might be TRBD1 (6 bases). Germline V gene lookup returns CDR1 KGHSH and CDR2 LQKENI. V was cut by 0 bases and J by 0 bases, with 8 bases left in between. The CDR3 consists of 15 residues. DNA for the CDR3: TGTGCCAGCTCACCACCGGACAGTCCTAACTATGGCTACACCTTC. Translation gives CASSPPDSPNYGYTF.

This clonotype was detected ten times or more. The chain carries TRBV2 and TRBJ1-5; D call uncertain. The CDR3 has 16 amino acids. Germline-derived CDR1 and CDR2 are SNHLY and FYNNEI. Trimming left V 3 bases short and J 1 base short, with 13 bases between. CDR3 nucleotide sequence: TGTGCCAGCAGTGAGTATAGGGCGGTGAGCAATCAGCCCCAGCATTTT. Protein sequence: CASSEYRAVSNQPQHF.

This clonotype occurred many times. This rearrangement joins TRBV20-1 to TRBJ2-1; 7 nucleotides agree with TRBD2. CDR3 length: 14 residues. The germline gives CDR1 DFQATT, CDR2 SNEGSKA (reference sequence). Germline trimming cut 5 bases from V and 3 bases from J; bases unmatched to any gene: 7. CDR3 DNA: TGCAGTGCTCATTCTAGCGGAATCTACAATGAGCAGTTCTTC. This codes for CSAHSSGIYNEQFF.

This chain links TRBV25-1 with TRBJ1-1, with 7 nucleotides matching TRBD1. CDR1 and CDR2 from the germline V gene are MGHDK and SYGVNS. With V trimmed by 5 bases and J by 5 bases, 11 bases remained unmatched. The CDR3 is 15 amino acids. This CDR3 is CASSPIRGEFTEAFF. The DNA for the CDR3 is TGTGCCAGCAGTCCCATCAGGGGGGAATTTACTGAAGCTTTCTTT.

CDR3 protein: CSVDRGNTEAFF. In nucleotides, the CDR3 is TGCAGCGTTGATCGGGGGAACACTGAAGCTTTCTTT. The chain carries TRBV29-1 and TRBJ1-1; D unresolved. Germline values: CDR1 SQVTM, CDR2 ANQGSEA. The CDR3 covers 12 residues. The V end was cut by 3 bases, the J end by 1 base, with 6 bases between.

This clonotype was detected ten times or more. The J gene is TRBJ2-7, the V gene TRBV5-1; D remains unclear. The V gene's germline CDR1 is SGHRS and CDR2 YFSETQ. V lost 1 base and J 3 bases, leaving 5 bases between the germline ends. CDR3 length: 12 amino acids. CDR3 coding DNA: TGCGCCAGCAGCTTGACAGACTACGAGCAGTACTTC. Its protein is CASSLTDYEQYF.

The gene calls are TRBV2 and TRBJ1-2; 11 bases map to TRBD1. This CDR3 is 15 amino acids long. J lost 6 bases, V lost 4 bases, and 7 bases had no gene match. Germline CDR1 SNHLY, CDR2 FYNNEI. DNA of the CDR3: TGTGCCAGCAGTGGGACAGGGGGCGCAAGAAATGGCTACACCTTC. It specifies CASSGTGGARNGYTF.

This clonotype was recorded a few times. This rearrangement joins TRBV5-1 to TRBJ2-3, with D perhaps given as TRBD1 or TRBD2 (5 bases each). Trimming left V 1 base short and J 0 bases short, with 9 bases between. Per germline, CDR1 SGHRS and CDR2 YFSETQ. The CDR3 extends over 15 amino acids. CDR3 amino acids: CASSLRGTSTDTQYF. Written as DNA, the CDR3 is TGCGCCAGCAGCTTGCGAGGGACGAGCACAGATACGCAGTATTTT.

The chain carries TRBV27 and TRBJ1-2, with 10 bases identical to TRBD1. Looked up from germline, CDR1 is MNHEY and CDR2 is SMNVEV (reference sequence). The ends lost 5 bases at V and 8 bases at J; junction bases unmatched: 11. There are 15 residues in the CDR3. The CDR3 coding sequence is TGTGCCAGCAGTCGGAACCGGGACAGGGGATCGGGCTACACCTTC. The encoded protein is CASSRNRDRGSGYTF.

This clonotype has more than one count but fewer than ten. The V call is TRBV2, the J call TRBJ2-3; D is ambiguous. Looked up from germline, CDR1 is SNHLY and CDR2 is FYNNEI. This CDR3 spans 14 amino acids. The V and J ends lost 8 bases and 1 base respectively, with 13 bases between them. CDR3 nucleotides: TGTGCCAGCTCGGACCGATCCCGCACAGATACGCAGTATTTT. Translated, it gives CASSDRSRTDTQYF.

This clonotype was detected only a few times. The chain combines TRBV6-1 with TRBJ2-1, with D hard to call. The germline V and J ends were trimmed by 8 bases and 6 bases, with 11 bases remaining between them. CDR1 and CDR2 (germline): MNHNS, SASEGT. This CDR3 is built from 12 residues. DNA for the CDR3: TGTGCCAGCGGGCAGGTTATCAATGAGCAGTTCTTC. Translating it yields CASGQVINEQFF.

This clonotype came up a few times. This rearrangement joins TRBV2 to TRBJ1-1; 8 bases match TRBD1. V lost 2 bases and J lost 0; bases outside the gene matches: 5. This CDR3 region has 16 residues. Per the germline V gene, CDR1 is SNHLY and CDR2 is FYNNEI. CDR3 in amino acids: CASSELQGALNTEAFF. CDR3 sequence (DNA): TGTGCCAGCAGTGAATTGCAGGGGGCGTTGAACACTGAAGCTTTCTTT. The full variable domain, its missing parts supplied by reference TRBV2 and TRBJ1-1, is EPEVTQTPSHQVTQMGQEVILRCVPISNHLYFYWYRQILGQKVEFLVSFYNNEISEKSEIFDDQFSVERPDGSNFTLKIRSTKLEDSAMYFCASSELQGALNTEAFFGQGTRLTVV.

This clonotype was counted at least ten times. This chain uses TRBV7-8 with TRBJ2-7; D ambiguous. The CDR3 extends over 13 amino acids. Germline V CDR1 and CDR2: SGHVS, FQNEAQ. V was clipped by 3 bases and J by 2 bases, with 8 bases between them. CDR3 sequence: CASSLNGAYEQYF. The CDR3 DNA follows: TGTGCCAGCAGCTTGAACGGCGCCTACGAGCAGTACTTC.

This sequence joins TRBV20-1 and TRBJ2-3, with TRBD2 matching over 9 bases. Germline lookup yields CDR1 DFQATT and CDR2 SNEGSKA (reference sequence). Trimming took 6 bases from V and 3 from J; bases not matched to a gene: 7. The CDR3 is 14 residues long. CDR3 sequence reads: CSATSGRGTDTQYF. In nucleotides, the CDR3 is TGCAGTGCGACTAGCGGCCGGGGGACAGATACGCAGTATTTT.